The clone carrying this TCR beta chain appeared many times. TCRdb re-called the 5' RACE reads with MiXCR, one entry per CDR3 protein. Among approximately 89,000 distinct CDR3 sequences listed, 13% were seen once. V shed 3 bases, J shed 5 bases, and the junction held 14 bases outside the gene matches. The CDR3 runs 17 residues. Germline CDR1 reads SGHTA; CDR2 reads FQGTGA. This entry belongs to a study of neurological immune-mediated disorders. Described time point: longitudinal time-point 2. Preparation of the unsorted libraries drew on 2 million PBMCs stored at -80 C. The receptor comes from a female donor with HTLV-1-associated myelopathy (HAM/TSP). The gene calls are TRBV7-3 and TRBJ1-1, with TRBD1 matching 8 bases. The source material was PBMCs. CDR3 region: CASSLRPPTGARTEAFF. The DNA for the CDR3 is TGTGCCAGCAGCTTGAGACCCCCGACAGGGGCGAGAACTGAAGCTTTCTTT.